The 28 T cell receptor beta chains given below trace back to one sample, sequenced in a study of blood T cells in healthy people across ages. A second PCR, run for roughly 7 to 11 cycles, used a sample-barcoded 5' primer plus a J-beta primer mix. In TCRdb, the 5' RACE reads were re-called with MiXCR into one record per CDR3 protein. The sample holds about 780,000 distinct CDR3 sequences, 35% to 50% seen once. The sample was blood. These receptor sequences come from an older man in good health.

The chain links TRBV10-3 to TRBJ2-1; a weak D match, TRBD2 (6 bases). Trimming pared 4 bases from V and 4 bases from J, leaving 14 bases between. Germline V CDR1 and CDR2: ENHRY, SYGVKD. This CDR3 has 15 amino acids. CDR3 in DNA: TGTGCCATCAGTGGGTCGTCGGAGGGATACAATGAGCAGTTCTTC. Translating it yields CAISGSSEGYNEQFF.

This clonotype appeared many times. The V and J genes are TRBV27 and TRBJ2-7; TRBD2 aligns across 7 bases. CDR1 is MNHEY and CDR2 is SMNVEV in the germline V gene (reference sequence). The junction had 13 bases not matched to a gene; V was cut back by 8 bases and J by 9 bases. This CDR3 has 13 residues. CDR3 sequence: CASSATSSTVQYF. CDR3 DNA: TGTGCCAGCTCGGCGACTAGCTCGACGGTGCAGTACTTC.

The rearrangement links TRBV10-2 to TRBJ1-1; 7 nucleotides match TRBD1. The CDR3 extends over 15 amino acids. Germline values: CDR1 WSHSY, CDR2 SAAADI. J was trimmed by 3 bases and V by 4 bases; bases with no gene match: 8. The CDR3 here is CASSVTGPEDTEAFF. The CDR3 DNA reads TGCGCCAGCAGTGTGACAGGGCCAGAGGACACTGAAGCTTTCTTT.

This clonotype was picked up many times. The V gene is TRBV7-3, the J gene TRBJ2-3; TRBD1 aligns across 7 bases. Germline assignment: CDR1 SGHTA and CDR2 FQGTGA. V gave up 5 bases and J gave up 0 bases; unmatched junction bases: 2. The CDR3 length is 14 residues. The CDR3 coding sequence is TGTGCCAGCAGCCGGGGACAGAGCACAGATACGCAGTATTTT. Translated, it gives CASSRGQSTDTQYF.

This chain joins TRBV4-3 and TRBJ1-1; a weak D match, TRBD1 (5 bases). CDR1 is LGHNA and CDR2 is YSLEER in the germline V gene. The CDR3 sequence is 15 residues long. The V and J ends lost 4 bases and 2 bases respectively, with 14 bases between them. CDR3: CASSPRGTGNTEAFF. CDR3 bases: TGCGCCAGCAGCCCCCGGGGGACGGGTAACACTGAAGCTTTCTTT.

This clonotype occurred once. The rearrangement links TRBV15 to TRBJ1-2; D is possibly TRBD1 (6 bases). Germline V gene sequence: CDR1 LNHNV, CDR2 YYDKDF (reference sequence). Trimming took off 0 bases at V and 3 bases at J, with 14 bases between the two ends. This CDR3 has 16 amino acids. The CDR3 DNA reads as TGTGCCACCAGCAGAGATCTTGCAGGGGACGACTATGGCTACACCTTC. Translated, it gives CATSRDLAGDDYGYTF.

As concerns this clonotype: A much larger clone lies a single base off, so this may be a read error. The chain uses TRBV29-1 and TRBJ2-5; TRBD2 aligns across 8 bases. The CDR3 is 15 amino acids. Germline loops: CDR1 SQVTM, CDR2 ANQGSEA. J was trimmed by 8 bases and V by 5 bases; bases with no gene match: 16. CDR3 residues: CSVKAGTRGQGTQYF. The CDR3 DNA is TGCAGCGTTAAAGCCGGGACTAGGGGACAAGGAACCCAGTACTTC.

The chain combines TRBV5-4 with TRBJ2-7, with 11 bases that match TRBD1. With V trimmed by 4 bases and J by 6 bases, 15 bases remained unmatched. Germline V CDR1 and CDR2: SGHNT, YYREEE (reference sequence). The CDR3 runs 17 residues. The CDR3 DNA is TGTGCCAGCAGCCCAGGACAGGGGGCAAACCTACTGGGCGAGCAGTACTTC. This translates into CASSPGQGANLLGEQYF.

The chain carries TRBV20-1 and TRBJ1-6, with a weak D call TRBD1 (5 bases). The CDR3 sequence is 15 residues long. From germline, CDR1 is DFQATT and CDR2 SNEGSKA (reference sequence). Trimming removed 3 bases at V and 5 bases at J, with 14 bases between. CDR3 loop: CSASGRADNNSPLHF. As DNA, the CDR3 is TGCAGTGCTAGCGGGCGAGCGGACAATAATTCACCCCTCCACTTT.

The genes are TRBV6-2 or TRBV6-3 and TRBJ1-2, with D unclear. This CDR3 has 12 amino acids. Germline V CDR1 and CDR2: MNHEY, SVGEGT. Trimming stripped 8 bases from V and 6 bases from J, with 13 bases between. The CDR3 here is CASAQTGDGYTF. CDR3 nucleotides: TGTGCCAGCGCACAAACGGGAGATGGCTACACCTTC.

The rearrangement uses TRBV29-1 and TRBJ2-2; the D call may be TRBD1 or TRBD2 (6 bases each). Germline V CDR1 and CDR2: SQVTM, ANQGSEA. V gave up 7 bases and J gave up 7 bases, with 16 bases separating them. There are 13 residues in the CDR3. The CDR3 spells CSGGGGRGGELFF. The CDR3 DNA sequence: TGCAGCGGAGGTGGGGGGCGCGGCGGGGAGCTGTTTTTT.

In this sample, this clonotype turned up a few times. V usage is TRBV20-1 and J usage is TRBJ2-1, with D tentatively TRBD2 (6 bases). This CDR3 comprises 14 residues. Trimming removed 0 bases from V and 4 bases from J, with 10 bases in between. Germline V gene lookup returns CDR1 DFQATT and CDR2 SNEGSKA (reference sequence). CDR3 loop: CSARDRRGYNEQFF. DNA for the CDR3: TGCAGTGCTAGAGATCGGCGGGGTTACAATGAGCAGTTCTTC.

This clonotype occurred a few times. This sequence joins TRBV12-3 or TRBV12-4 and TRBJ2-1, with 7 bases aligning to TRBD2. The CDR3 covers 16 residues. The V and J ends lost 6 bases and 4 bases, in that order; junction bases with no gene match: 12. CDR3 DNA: TGTGCCAGCAGCCTCTCCCTAGCGGACCCATACAATGAGCAGTTCTTC. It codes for CASSLSLADPYNEQFF.

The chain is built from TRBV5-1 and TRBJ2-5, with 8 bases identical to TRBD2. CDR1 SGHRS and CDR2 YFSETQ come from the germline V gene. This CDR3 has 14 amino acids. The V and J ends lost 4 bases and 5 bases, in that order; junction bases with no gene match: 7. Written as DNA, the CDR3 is TGCGCCAGCAGCATCGGACTAGCCAGGGAGACCCAGTACTTC. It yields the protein CASSIGLARETQYF.

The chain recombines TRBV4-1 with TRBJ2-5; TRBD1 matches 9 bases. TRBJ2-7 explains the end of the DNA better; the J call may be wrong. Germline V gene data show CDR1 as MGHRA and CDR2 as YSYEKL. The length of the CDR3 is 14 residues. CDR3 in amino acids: CASSQGTGFGEQYF. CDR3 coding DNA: TGCGCCAGCAGCCAGGGGACAGGGTTTGGCGAGCAGTACTTC.

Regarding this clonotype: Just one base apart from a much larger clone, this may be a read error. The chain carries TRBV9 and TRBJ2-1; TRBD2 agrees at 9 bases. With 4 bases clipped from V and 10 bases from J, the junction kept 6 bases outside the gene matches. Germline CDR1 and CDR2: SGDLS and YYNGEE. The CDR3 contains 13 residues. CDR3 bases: TGTGCCAGCAGCCCGAGACTAGCGGAGGAGCAGTTCTTC. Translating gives CASSPRLAEEQFF.

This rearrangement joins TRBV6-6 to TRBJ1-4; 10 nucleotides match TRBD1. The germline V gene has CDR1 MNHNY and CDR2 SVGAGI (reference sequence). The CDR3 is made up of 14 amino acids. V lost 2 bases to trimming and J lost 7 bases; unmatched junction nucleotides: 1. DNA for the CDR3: TGTGCCAGCAGTTACCGGGACAGGGGTGAAAAACTGTTTTTT. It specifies CASSYRDRGEKLFF.

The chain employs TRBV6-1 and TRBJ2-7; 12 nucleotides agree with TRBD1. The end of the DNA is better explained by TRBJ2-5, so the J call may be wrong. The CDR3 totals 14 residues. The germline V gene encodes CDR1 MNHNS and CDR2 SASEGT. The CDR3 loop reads CATWDRGRLETQYF. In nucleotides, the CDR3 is TGTGCCACCTGGGACAGGGGGCGCTTGGAGACCCAGTACTTC.

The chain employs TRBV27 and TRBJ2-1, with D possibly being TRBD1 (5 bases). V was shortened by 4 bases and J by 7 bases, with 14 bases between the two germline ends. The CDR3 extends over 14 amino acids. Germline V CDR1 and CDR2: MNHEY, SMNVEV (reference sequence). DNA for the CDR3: TGTGCCAGCAGTTCCCTAGGGGCAAGGAATGAGCAGTTCTTC. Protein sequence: CASSSLGARNEQFF.

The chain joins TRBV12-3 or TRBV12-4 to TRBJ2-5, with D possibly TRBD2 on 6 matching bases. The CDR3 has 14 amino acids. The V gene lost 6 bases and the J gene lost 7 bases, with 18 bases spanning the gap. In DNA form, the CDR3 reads TGTGCCAGCAGCCCCGGGACCCCCGGGGGGACCCAGTACTTC. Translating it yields CASSPGTPGGTQYF.

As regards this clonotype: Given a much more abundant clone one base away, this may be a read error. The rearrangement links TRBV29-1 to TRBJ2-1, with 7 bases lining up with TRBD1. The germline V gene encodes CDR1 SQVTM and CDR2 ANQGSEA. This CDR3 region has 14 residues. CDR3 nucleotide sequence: TGCAGCGTCATGGGGACAGAGGATTACAGTGAGCAGTTCTTC. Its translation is CSVMGTEDYSEQFF.

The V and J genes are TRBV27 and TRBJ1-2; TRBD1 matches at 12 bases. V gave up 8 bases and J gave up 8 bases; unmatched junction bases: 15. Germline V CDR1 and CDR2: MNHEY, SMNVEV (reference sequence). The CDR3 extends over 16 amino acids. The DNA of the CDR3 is TGTGCCAGCTCCCTAGTCGGGACAGGGGGCTTCGGAGGCTACACCTTC. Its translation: CASSLVGTGGFGGYTF.

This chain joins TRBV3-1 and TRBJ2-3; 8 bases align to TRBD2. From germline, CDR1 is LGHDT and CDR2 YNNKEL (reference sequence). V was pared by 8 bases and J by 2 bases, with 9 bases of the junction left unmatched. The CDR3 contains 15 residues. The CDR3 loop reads CASSPGLANTDTQYF. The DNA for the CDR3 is TGTGCCAGCTCCCCCGGACTAGCAAACACAGATACGCAGTATTTT.

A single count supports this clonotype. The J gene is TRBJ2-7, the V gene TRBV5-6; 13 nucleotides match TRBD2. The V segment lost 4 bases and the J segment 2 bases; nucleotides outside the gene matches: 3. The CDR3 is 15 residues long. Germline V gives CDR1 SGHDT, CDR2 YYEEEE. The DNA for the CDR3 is TGTGCCAGCAGCGCACTAGCGGGAGGGGCCTACGAGCAGTACTTC. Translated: CASSALAGGAYEQYF.

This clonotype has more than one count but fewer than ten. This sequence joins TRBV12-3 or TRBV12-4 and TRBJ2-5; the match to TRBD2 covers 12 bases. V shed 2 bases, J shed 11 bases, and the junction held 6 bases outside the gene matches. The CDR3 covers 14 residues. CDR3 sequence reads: CASSLLAGGQEQYF. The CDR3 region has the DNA TGTGCCAGCAGTTTACTAGCGGGAGGGCAAGAGCAGTACTTC.

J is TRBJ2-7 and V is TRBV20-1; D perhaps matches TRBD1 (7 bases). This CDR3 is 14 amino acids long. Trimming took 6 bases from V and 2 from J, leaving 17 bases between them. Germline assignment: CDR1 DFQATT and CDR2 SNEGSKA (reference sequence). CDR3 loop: CSAPHGGTAYEQYF. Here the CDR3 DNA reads TGCAGTGCACCCCATGGGGGGACAGCCTACGAGCAGTACTTC.

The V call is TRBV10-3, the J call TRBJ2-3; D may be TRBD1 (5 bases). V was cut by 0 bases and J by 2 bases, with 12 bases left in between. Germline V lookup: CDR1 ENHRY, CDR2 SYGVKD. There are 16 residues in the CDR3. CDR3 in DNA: TGTGCCATCAGTGAGTCTAGGACAATCCTCACAGATACGCAGTATTTT. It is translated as CAISESRTILTDTQYF.

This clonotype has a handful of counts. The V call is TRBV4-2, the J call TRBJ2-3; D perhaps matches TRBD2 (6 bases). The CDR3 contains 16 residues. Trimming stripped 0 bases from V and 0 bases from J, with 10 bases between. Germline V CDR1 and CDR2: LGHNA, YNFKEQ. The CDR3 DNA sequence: TGTGCCAGCAGCCAAGATCGCGGGGAGAGCACAGATACGCAGTATTTT. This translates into CASSQDRGESTDTQYF.